This paragraph covers one TCR delta chain sequence. By its share of the sample, this clone is medium-sized (0.01 to 0.1%). Its binding antigen is unknown. Base qualities are missing; no much larger clone stands one base away. This sample was taken from a study of Vδ1+ human thymocytes (dated by TCRdb to the late 2010s). About the study as a whole: mRNA-level TRG and TRD CDR3 repertoires of highly purified Vdelta1+ thymocytes from young children were characterised as a data resource. The multiplex-based CDR3 amplicon strategy had previously been validated against 5'RACE-based CDR3 amplicon generation methods. Overall study outcomes, separate from this receptor: The authors advised highly purified populations and single-cell validation, since unexpected Vdelta2 sequences could cause misinterpretation of bulk repertoire data. Thymic TRG and TRD repertoires appeared highly polyclonal with Gaussian CDR3 length distributions, unlike oligoclonal peripheral blood repertoires. Numerous TRG clonotypes were shared among donors (up to roughly 7x10^3), while TRD repertoires were essentially private (a maximum of roughly 100 shared). Donors did not cluster by age or sex, so the analyses were not stratified by age or sex. Despite high sort purity, about 20% of thymic TRD sequences were Vdelta2 (and few Vdelta3), unlike peripheral blood Vdelta1+ controls.

Thymic samples were depleted of alphabeta T cells, then CD3+ TCRVdelta1+ TCRVdelta2- thymocytes were FACS-sorted. A purity of roughly 96% to 99.6% was achieved for sorted Vdelta1+ thymocytes. The thymic specimens were obtained from fewer than ten paediatric patients, aged roughly 5 days to 16 months, who were having corrective cardiac surgery. Thymic tissue was dispersed and mononuclear cells isolated on a Histopaque-1077 density gradient. The staining antibodies were anti-TCRVdelta1 clone TS8.2, anti-TCRVdelta2 clone B6, anti-CD3 clone HIT3a and anti-TCRalphabeta clone IP26. Spanning cysteine to phenylalanine, the CDR3 consists of 14 amino acids. Only the CDR3 portion is preserved as DNA: 42 bases, with reading frame beginning at the first base. V was cut back by 5 bases and J by 0 bases, leaving a gap of 12 bases between them. In the germline V gene, CDR1 corresponds to GEAIGNYY and CDR2 to EKD.

RNA was extracted with the RNeasy mini kit and reverse transcribed using Superscript III. CDR3 amplicons were produced by multiplex PCR using pooled V-gene forward primers and a constant-region reverse primer with Illumina adaptor overhangs. Amplicons were gel-purified, then indexed with Nextera index primers over around 8 extra PCR cycles and purified with AMPure XP beads. The libraries were sequenced on an Illumina MiSeq using paired-end 250 bp reads, dual indexing and a roughly 21% PhiX spike-in. Per the source publication's procedure: FastQC was used to check read quality, and ea-utils fastq-join was used to merge TRG read pairs. IMGT/HighV-QUEST was used to annotate sequences, retaining only productive sequences with an unambiguous V-gene assignment, and each clonotype was defined by an identical CDR3 sequence. For downstream analysis, VDJtools 1.1.1, tcR 2.2.3, Treemap and vegan Shannon diversity in R 3.4.4 were used. In TCRdb, clones were called once more from the public reads by CATT, and rows of identical DNA were later combined. The V and J calls come from TCRdb's annotation, not from the publication. The sample table contains tens of thousands of delta-chain clones; only one count was recorded for roughly 15% of them. The ten largest make up roughly 0.46% of the sample.

The sample comprised Vdelta1+ gamma-delta thymocytes from the thymus. The cell subset or site label, as the study defines it: FACS-sorted CD3+ TCRalphabeta- TCRVdelta1+ TCRVdelta2- thymocytes. Recombination connected TRDV2 to TRDJ1; a weak D assignment points to TRDD3 (6 bases agree). This receptor was taken from a boy in the first two years of life who had congenital heart surgery. The nucleotide sequence is TGTGCCTGTGTCTGGGGAGATTACACCGATAAACTCATCTTT. This is translated as CACVWGDYTDKLIF.